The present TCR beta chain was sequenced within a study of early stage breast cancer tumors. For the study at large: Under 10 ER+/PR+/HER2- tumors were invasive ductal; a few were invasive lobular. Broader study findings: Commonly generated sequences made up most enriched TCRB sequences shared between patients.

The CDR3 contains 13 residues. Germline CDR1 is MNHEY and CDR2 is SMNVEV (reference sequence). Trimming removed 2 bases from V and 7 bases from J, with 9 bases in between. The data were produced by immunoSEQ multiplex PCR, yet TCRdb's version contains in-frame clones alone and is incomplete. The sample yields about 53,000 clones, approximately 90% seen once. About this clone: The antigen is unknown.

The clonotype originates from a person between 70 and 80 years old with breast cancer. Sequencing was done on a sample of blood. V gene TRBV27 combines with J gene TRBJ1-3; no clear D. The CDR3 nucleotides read TGTGCCAGCAGTTTAAGCCCTAGGAACACCATATATTTT. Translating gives CASSLSPRNTIYF.